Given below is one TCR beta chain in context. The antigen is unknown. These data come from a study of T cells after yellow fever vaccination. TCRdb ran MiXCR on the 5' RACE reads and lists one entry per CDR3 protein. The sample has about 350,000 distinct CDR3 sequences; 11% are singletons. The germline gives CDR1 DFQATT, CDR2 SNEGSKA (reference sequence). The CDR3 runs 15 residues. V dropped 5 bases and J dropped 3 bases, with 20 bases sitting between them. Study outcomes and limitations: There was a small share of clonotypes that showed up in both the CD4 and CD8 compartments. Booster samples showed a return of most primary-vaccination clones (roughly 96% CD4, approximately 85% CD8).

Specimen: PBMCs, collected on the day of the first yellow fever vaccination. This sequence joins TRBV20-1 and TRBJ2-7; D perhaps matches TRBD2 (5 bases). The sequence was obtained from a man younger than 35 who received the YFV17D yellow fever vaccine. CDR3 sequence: CSAPIPGCRFYEQYF. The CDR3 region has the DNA TGCAGTGCTCCCATTCCGGGGTGCCGGTTCTACGAGCAGTACTTC.